Sequencing of this T cell receptor beta chain was carried out in a study of shared clonotypes between healthy human individuals. General study results and limits: Compared with memory subsets, naive subsets generally had larger estimated richness.

Comments on this clone: Its antigen remains unknown.

Researchers partitioned CD4+ cells into CD45RA+ naive and CD45RA-negative memory subsets. J lost 5 bases, V lost 6 bases, and 5 bases had no gene match. Per germline, CDR1 MNHNS and CDR2 SASEGT. This CDR3 is built from 14 residues. Sequenced by immunoSEQ multiplex PCR; TCRdb stores in-frame clones only, minus some. The sample has fewer than 3 million clones, about nine tenths seen once; the top ten hold around 0.4%. This clonotype originated in a man between 18 and 29 years old in good health. Some clones in this sample may be carry-over from other donors' samples. This chain uses TRBV6-1 with TRBJ2-5, with TRBD1 matching over 11 bases. Sequenced sample: naive CD4+ T cells from PBMCs. The sample's subset: CD45RA+ positively selected. CDR3 in amino acids: CASRSGQGAETQYF. CDR3 coding DNA: TGTGCCAGCAGATCCGGACAGGGGGCTGAGACCCAGTACTTC.